Shown below are 9 T cell receptor beta chains from a single sample sequenced in a study of T cell responses to AZD1222 COVID-19 vaccine. Sequencing used immunoSEQ multiplex PCR; TCRdb keeps in-frame clones, though not all of them. The sample yields 75,000 to 95,000 clones, 70% to 90% seen once. The specimen was peripheral blood, collected on day 0 of AZD1222 vaccination. These receptors came from an adult in good health.

The sample holds a few counts of this clone. This chain joins TRBV5-1 and TRBJ1-5, with 8 bases fitting TRBD1. The CDR3 spans 14 residues. Germline loops: CDR1 SGHRS, CDR2 YFSETQ. J lost 6 bases, V lost 4 bases, and 6 bases had no gene match. CDR3 amino acids: CASSPRGPGQPQHF. The CDR3 coding sequence is TGCGCCAGCAGCCCCAGGGGGCCTGGTCAGCCCCAGCATTTT.

The CDR3 sequence is CASSRQGAGNTIYF. CDR3 DNA sequence: TGTGCCAGCAGCCGACAGGGTGCAGGAAACACCATATATTTT. The chain is built from TRBV28 and TRBJ1-3, with 7 bases matching TRBD1. With V trimmed by 6 bases and J by 4 bases, 6 bases remained unmatched. The CDR3 spans 14 residues. Germline lookup yields CDR1 MDHEN and CDR2 SYDVKM.

This clone is a singleton in its sample. The chain uses TRBV7-9 and TRBJ1-2, with D possibly being TRBD1 (6 bases). The CDR3 is 13 amino acids. Trimming cost V 5 bases and J 8 bases, with 15 bases left between them. Germline V lookup: CDR1 SEHNR, CDR2 FQNEAQ (reference sequence). The CDR3 bases are TGTGCCAGCAGCCAAAATCAGGGGAGCGGCTACACCTTC. As protein: CASSQNQGSGYTF.

V usage is TRBV19 and J usage is TRBJ1-1; D unclear. Germline assignment: CDR1 LNHDA and CDR2 SQIVND (reference sequence). Trimming shortened V by 2 bases and J by 3 bases, and 10 bases separated the two germline ends. There are 14 residues in the CDR3. DNA for the CDR3: TGTGCCAGTAGTATATTGGGGTCCGACACTGAAGCTTTCTTT. Amino acids: CASSILGSDTEAFF.

This clone was observed a single time. J is TRBJ1-2 and V is TRBV7-2; TRBD1 is a possible D gene (6 bases). The length of the CDR3 is 14 residues. V was pared by 5 bases and J by 2 bases, with 12 bases between. Germline lookup yields CDR1 SGHTA and CDR2 FQGNSA. The CDR3 loop reads CASSGGTLNYGYTF. Here the CDR3 DNA reads TGTGCCAGCAGCGGAGGGACACTCAACTATGGCTACACCTTC.

This rearrangement joins TRBV15 to TRBJ1-1, with a weak D call TRBD1 (6 bases). Trimming took 3 bases from V and 1 from J, leaving 21 bases between them. Germline CDR1 LNHNV, CDR2 YYDKDF (reference sequence). The CDR3 spans 18 residues. The CDR3 protein is CATSSPGHKVTPNTEAFF. CDR3 nucleotide sequence: TGTGCCACCAGCAGCCCGGGACATAAGGTGACCCCGAACACTGAAGCTTTCTTT.

On this clone itself: Sequence at one end of the junction differs from germline and may be a read error. The chain has TRBV2 and TRBJ2-5; 8 positions agree with TRBD2. This CDR3 is 15 amino acids long. Germline CDR1 and CDR2: SNHLY and FYNNEI. This CDR3 reads CASREASGGRETQYF. The CDR3 DNA reads TGTGCCAGCAGGGAAGCTTCGGGGGGGCGAGAGACCCAGTACTTC.

The chain carries TRBV5-6 and TRBJ1-1; D gene ambiguous. Looked up from germline, CDR1 is SGHDT and CDR2 is YYEEEE. The CDR3 runs to 12 residues. V lost 7 bases and J 3 bases, leaving 10 bases between the germline ends. The CDR3 reads CASGQAYTEAFF. CDR3 nucleotide sequence: TGTGCCAGCGGTCAGGCTTACACTGAAGCTTTCTTT. Filled out from reference TRBV5-6 and TRBJ1-1, the complete variable domain reads DAGVTQSPTHLIKTRGQQVTLRCSPKSGHDTVSWYQQALGQGPQFIFQYYEEEERQRGNFPDRFSGHQFPNYSSELNVNALLLGDSALYLCASGQAYTEAFFGQGTRLTVV.

This clone appeared a single time. This chain uses TRBV6-2 or TRBV6-3 with TRBJ2-2, with D possibly matching TRBD1 (6 bases). There are 15 residues in the CDR3. V was clipped by 5 bases and J by 4 bases, with 14 bases between them. Per the germline V gene, CDR1 is MNHEY and CDR2 is SVGEGT. CDR3 region: CASSPGQPVTGELFF. Here the CDR3 DNA reads TGTGCCAGCAGTCCAGGACAGCCGGTCACCGGGGAGCTGTTTTTT.